The subject of this entry is one TCR beta chain. Its target is unknown. Researchers ran immunoSEQ v3.0 at survey level. Some clones are missing from TCRdb's copy, which holds only in-frame ones; the method was immunoSEQ multiplex PCR. Found here are some 21,000 clones, 80% to 85% of them singletons; the top ten hold approximately 12%. V shed 6 bases and J shed 10 bases, with 15 bases lying between them. Looked up from germline, CDR1 is MNHEY and CDR2 is SVGAGI. The CDR3 extends over 12 amino acids. Researchers secured at least one pre-ART and at least two post-ART PBMC samples from each donor. HIV-positive participants were all treated in the United States. This sample was included in a study of long-term antiretroviral therapy in people with HIV. Study-level results: Clones with expansion before ART led the repertoire at all time points.

Material: unsorted PBMCs, obtained 0.1 years before starting antiretroviral therapy. This chain connects TRBV6-5 to TRBJ1-1; tentatively, D is TRBD1 (5 bases). This TCR was recovered from a man aged 35-49 years with HIV. This chain's CDR3 is CASRRSAGLAFF. The CDR3, as DNA: TGTGCCAGCAGACGCTCGGCAGGGCTAGCTTTCTTT.